The clone carrying this T cell receptor beta chain was observed a few times. Antigen specificity is unknown. Per the germline V gene, CDR1 is SGHDT and CDR2 is YYEEEE. V lost 4 bases and J lost 7, with 14 bases in between. The CDR3 extends over 14 amino acids. These data come from a study of graft-versus-host responses after intestinal transplantation. Study at large: As for transplant type, recipients had multivisceral, liver-intestinal, or isolated intestinal grafts.

Only in-frame clones appear in the TCRdb table, and some are missing; sequencing was by immunoSEQ multiplex PCR. This table holds 85,000 to 90,000 clones, around 90% found once. Study results and limitations: Recipient marrow harbored GvH clones, some of which surfaced first in ileum or blood. Allograft graft-versus-host to host-versus-graft clonal ratios ran high in patients with graft-donor T cell macrochimerism. GvH clone levels peaked in circulation, and this peak was associated with early post-transplant HvG declines.

The sequenced sample was unstimulated CD4+ T cells sorted from spleen or lymph node cells, obtained before transplant. The chain is built from TRBV5-6 and TRBJ1-4; D is ambiguous. The TCR comes from a human donor who was the organ donor for an intestinal transplant. In DNA form, the CDR3 reads TGTGCCAGCAGCCTAATAGTTACTGGTGAAAAACTGTTTTTT. It specifies CASSLIVTGEKLFF.